The rows below give T cell receptor beta chains drawn from one sample of a study of blood T cell repertoires in COVID-19. TCRdb's copy holds only in-frame clones and misses some; the assay was immunoSEQ multiplex PCR. The data contain about 210,000 clones, approximately 80% of them seen just once; the ten biggest clones take up 8.5% to 10%. Sequencing was done on a sample of PBMCs or T cells enriched from blood (not recorded which). Receptors originate from a woman in her forties or fifties with acute COVID-19. Each CDR3 is given with its conserved first and last residue. A D gene is named only where the DNA matches it firmly. Clone sizes are given selectively: once, few, many, or a class where the clone is expanded.

cdr3_nt	cdr3_aa	j_call	v_call	clone_size	d_call
TGTGCCACCACCCTTGAGGGTATTATGAACACTGAAGCTTTCTTT	CATTLEGIMNTEAFF	TRBJ1-1	TRBV7-3	-	-
TGCGCCAGCAGCCAAGATCCGATCCTACCTATGAACACTGAAGCTTTCTTT	CASSQDPILPMNTEAFF	TRBJ1-1	TRBV4-1	-	-
TGTGCCAGCAGTCCCGGGACTCATCTCACCGGGGAGCTGTTTTTT	CASSPGTHLTGELFF	TRBJ2-2	TRBV28	-	-
TGTGCCAGCAGCCCCCGGGTAGGCGAAACTGGAAACACCATATATTTT	CASSPRVGETGNTIYF	TRBJ1-3	TRBV7-9	-	-
TGTGCCAGCAGACGGACAGGGGCTGGTTCACCCCTCCACTTT	CASRRTGAGSPLHF	TRBJ1-6	TRBV7-2	few	TRBD1
TGTGCCAGCAGACTCTCCGGTCAGCCCCAGCATTTT	CASRLSGQPQHF	TRBJ1-5	TRBV12-3/TRBV12-4	-	-
TGTGCCAGCAGTTTTTTGAGGGCCATTGAAGCTTTCTTT	CASSFLRAIEAFF	TRBJ1-1	TRBV27	-	-
TGTGCCAGCTCACTAAGCGATGGCAATCAGCCCCAGCATTTT	CASSLSDGNQPQHF	TRBJ1-5	TRBV18	-	-
TGCGCCAGCAGCTGGGAGGCCACTAAGGGTGGCTACACCTTC	CASSWEATKGGYTF	TRBJ1-2	TRBV5-1	-	-
TGTGCCAGCAGCTTTGACAGGGGAGGCAATCAGCCCCAGCATTTT	CASSFDRGGNQPQHF	TRBJ1-5	TRBV7-9	-	TRBD1
TGTGCCATGGGACTTCTGAATGAGCAGTTCTTC	CAMGLLNEQFF	TRBJ2-1	TRBV10-3	-	-
TGCGCCAGCAGCTTGGCGGGGACACACGGGGAGACCCAGTACTTC	CASSLAGTHGETQYF	TRBJ2-5	TRBV5-1	many	-
TGCAGCGCCTATACAGGGACCGGCGGCTACACCTTC	CSAYTGTGGYTF	TRBJ1-2	TRBV29-1	-	-
TGTGCCAGCAGCCAAGATTCTAAGCAGCCCCAGCATTTT	CASSQDSKQPQHF	TRBJ1-5	TRBV3-1/TRBV3-2	-	-
TGTGCCAGCAGGTTGACAGAGAGCTCCTACGAGCAGTACTTC	CASRLTESSYEQYF	TRBJ2-7	TRBV11-2	once	-
TGTGCCAGTAGCGAGACAGGGAGGACAGATACGCAGTATTTT	CASSETGRTDTQYF	TRBJ2-3	TRBV19	-	-
TGTGCCAGCGGCCTTTTGGGCGACATCTCCTACGAGCAGTACTTC	CASGLLGDISYEQYF	TRBJ2-7	TRBV7-8	-	-
TGTGCCAGCAGTTCAGCCAGGGAATACTCTGGAAACACCATATATTTT	CASSSAREYSGNTIYF	TRBJ1-3	TRBV6-6	-	-
TGCGCCAGCAGCGCGGGGACAGCTGGAAACACCATATATTTT	CASSAGTAGNTIYF	TRBJ1-3	TRBV5-1	few	TRBD1
TGTGCCAGCAGCTGGGGACAGGGGGCAGTGAACACTGAAGCTTTCTTT	CASSWGQGAVNTEAFF	TRBJ1-1	TRBV11-3	once	TRBD1
TGTGCCAGCAGCTTCCGACAGGGGAGTATGAACACTGAAGCTTTCTTT	CASSFRQGSMNTEAFF	TRBJ1-1	TRBV7-6	-	TRBD1
TGTGCCAGCAGTAAAGGGGGGGTCACTGAAGCTTTCTTT	CASSKGGVTEAFF	TRBJ1-1	TRBV12-3/TRBV12-4	-	-
TGTGCCAGCAGTCGGACTAGCGGGAGGGATCAATACGAGCAGTACTTC	CASSRTSGRDQYEQYF	TRBJ2-7	TRBV27	-	TRBD2
TGTGCCAGCACCCCACAGGAGGGGATGAATTCACCCCTCCACTTT	CASTPQEGMNSPLHF	TRBJ1-6	TRBV6-5	-	-
TGTGCCATCAGCGCCGGGACAGTGAACACTGAAGCTTTCTTT	CAISAGTVNTEAFF	TRBJ1-1	TRBV10-3	-	TRBD1
TGTGCCAGCTCACCACAGGGGCTTGGGTCAGGCACTGAAGCTTTCTTT	CASSPQGLGSGTEAFF	TRBJ1-1	TRBV18	-	-
TGTGCCAGCAGTTTGTCGAGGAGCTCCTATAATTCACCCCTCCACTTT	CASSLSRSSYNSPLHF	TRBJ1-6	TRBV27	-	-
TGTGCCAGCAGCTTAGTGGGGGGGCAAGTAGCGTACTTC	CASSLVGGQVAYF	TRBJ2-4	TRBV7-2	-	-
TGCGCCAGCAGTCAGGTGACTGAAGCTTTCTTT	CASSQVTEAFF	TRBJ1-1	TRBV10-2	-	-
TGTGCCAGCAGCTTAATAGAGGGAAGCACTGAAGCTTTCTTT	CASSLIEGSTEAFF	TRBJ1-1	TRBV7-2	-	-